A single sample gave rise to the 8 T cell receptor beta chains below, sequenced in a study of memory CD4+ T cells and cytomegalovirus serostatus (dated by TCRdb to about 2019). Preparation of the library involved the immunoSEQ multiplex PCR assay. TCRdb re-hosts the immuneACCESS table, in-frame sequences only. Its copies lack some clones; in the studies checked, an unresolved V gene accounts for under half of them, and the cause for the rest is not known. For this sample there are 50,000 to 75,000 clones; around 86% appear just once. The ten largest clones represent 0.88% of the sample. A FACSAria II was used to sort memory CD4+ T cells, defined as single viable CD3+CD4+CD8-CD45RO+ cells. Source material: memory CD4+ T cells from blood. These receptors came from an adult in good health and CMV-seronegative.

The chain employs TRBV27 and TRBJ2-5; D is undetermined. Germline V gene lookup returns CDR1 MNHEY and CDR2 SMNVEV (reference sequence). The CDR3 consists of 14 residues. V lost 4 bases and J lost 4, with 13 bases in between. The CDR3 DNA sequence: TGTGCCAGCAGTTCCCCCATCCGGTTAGAGACCCAGTACTTC. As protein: CASSSPIRLETQYF.

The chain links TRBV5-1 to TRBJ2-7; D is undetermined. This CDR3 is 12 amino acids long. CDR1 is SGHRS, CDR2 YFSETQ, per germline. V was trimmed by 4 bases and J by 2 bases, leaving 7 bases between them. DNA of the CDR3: TGCGCCAGCAGCCAAGACACCTACGAGCAGTACTTC. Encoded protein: CASSQDTYEQYF.

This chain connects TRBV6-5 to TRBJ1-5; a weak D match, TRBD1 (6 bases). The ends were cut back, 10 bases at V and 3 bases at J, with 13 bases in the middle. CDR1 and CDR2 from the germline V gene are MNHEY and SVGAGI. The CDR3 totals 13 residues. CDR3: CAIAWDINQPQHF. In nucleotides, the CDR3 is TGTGCCATCGCTTGGGACATCAATCAGCCCCAGCATTTT.

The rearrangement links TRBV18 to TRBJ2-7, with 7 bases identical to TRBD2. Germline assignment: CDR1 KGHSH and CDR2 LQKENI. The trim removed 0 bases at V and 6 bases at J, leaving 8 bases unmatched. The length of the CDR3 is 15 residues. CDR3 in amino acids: CASSPPTGGSAEQYF. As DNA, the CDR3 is TGTGCCAGCTCACCACCGACGGGGGGATCGGCCGAGCAGTACTTC.

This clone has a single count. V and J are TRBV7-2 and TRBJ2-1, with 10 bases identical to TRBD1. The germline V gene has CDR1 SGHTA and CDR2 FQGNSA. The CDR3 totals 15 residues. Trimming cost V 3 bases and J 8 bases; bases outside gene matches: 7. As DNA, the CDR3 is TGTGCCAGCAGCTTCGCCGGGACAGGGGTGGATGAGCAGTTCTTC. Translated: CASSFAGTGVDEQFF.

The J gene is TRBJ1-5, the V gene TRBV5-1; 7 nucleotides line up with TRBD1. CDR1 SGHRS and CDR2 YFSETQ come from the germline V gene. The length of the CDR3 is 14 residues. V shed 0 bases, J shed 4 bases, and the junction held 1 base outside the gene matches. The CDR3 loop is CASSLGDRNQPQHF. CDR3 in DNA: TGCGCCAGCAGCTTGGGGGACAGAAATCAGCCCCAGCATTTT.

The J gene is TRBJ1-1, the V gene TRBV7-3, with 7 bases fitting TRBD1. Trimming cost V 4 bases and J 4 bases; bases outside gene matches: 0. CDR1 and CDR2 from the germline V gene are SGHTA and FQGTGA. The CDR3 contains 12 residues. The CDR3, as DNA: TGTGCCAGCAGCTCAGGGGGCACTGAAGCTTTCTTT. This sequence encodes CASSSGGTEAFF.

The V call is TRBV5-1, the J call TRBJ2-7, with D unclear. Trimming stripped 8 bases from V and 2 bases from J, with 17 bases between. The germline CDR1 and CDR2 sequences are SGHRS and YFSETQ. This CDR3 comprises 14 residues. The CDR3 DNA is TGCGCCAGTATGACGAACCCGGGCCCCTACGAGCAGTACTTC. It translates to CASMTNPGPYEQYF.